A single sample gave rise to the 27 T cell receptor beta chains below, sequenced in a study of T-cell reconstitution after alpha-beta-depleted transplantation in children. For TCRbeta, the library was prepared with unique molecular identifiers. In TCRdb, the PCR reads were re-called with MiXCR into one record per CDR3 protein. The repertoire holds around 230,000 distinct CDR3 sequences, around a sixth seen once, with 40% to 50% in the top ten. Sequencing was performed on PBMCs, mostly from graft donor cells, taken 360 days after TCRalphabeta/CD19-depleted stem cell transplant. These TCRs come from a male patient aged 2-10 years who had a stem cell transplant for acute lymphoblastic leukemia, so the T cells may come from the graft donor.

This clonotype was recorded a few times. The chain combines TRBV7-8 with TRBJ2-2; tentatively, D is TRBD1 (6 bases). Germline V gives CDR1 SGHVS, CDR2 FQNEAQ. The V end lost 3 bases, the J end lost 2 bases, and 13 bases lay between the germline ends. The CDR3 runs to 16 residues. CDR3 region: CASSLGTHSNTGELFF. CDR3 bases: TGTGCCAGCAGCTTGGGGACACACTCCAACACCGGGGAGCTGTTTTTT.

Many counts were recorded for this clonotype. The V and J genes are TRBV12-3 or TRBV12-4 and TRBJ1-1, with D uncertain. V was shortened by 5 bases and J by 4 bases, with 11 bases between the two germline ends. The CDR3 is 13 residues long. CDR3 amino acids: CASSAVLLTEAFF. The CDR3 DNA reads as TGTGCCAGCAGTGCGGTCCTGCTCACTGAAGCTTTCTTT.

The chain links TRBV7-8 to TRBJ1-3, with 9 bases identical to TRBD1. Germline assignment: CDR1 SGHVS and CDR2 FQNEAQ. CDR3 length equals 17 residues. Trimming took 5 bases from V and 2 from J; bases not matched to a gene: 10. CDR3 residues: CASSQTRTGGPGNTIYF. The CDR3 DNA reads TGTGCCAGCAGCCAGACCCGCACAGGGGGCCCTGGAAACACCATATATTTT.

The CDR3 here is CASSSRSLGETQYF. The DNA of the CDR3 is TGTGCCAGCAGTTCCCGATCCTTAGGGGAGACCCAGTACTTC. The chain is built from TRBV13 and TRBJ2-5; D is unresolved. CDR1 and CDR2 from the germline V gene are PRHDT and FYEKMQ (reference sequence). This CDR3 is 14 amino acids long. V lost 6 bases, J lost 5 bases, and 16 bases lay in between.

The chain couples TRBV7-8 to TRBJ1-4, with TRBD1 as a possible D gene (5 bases). This CDR3 is built from 13 residues. Germline V gene sequence: CDR1 SGHVS, CDR2 FQNEAQ. Trimming shortened V by 4 bases and J by 8 bases, and 11 bases separated the two germline ends. CDR3 in amino acids: CASSSGPAEKLFF. CDR3 sequence (DNA): TGTGCCAGCAGCTCGGGGCCGGCAGAAAAACTGTTTTTT.

The gene calls are TRBV28 and TRBJ2-7; D remains ambiguous. Trimming cost V 5 bases and J 0 bases, with 11 bases left between them. The germline V gene encodes CDR1 MDHEN and CDR2 SYDVKM. The CDR3 length is 14 residues. Here the CDR3 reads CASSVTVSSYEQYF. The CDR3 DNA follows: TGTGCCAGCAGTGTGACGGTCAGCTCCTACGAGCAGTACTTC.

A few counts support this clonotype. The J gene is TRBJ1-1, the V gene TRBV10-3, with D unclear. Trimming pared 11 bases from V and 0 bases from J, leaving 16 bases between. The CDR3 consists of 14 residues. Germline CDR1 is ENHRY and CDR2 is SYGVKD. The CDR3 DNA is TGTGCCTCCAACAATAGGGCACTGAACACTGAAGCTTTCTTT. Translating gives CASNNRALNTEAFF.

This clonotype appeared a few times. The chain employs TRBV5-1 and TRBJ1-1; possibly TRBD1 for D (5 bases). The germline gives CDR1 SGHRS, CDR2 YFSETQ. V was clipped by 4 bases and J by 5 bases, with 18 bases between them. This CDR3 spans 15 amino acids. In nucleotides, the CDR3 is TGCGCCAGCAGCCGGGGACGGGAGGGCGGGACTGAAGCTTTCTTT. Translating gives CASSRGREGGTEAFF.

The V and J genes are TRBV6-9 and TRBJ1-5; tentative D call: TRBD1 (5 bases). CDR1 is MNHGY and CDR2 is SVAAGI in the germline V gene. The CDR3 is 15 amino acids. This CDR3 reads CGTSYLVREEQPQHF. The CDR3 DNA is TGTGGCACCAGTTATTTGGTCAGGGAGGAGCAGCCCCAGCATTTT.

There are a few counts of this clonotype. The CDR3 region has the DNA TGTGCCAGCAGTGTCCAGGGGACGCCATACAATGAGCAGTTCTTC. The encoded protein is CASSVQGTPYNEQFF. V usage is TRBV6-4 and J usage is TRBJ2-1, with a tentative D call TRBD1 (6 bases). V dropped 4 bases and J dropped 4 bases, with 14 bases sitting between them. Germline V gives CDR1 MRHNA, CDR2 SNTAGT. This CDR3 contains 15 residues.

This clonotype was seen many times. V usage is TRBV20-1 and J usage is TRBJ2-2, with TRBD2 as a possible D gene (6 bases). The CDR3 consists of 14 residues. Germline V CDR1 and CDR2: DFQATT, SNEGSKA (reference sequence). V shed 2 bases and J shed 2 bases, with 9 bases lying between them. The CDR3 reads CSARPDYNTGELFF. The CDR3 DNA sequence: TGCAGTGCTAGACCGGACTACAACACCGGGGAGCTGTTTTTT.

The chain couples TRBV5-1 to TRBJ2-1; 9 nucleotides agree with TRBD2. J lost 5 bases, V lost 0 bases, and 3 bases had no gene match. Per the germline V gene, CDR1 is SGHRS and CDR2 is YFSETQ. The CDR3 loop spans 15 amino acids. The CDR3 sequence is CASSLGTSANNEQFF. CDR3 nucleotide sequence: TGCGCCAGCAGCTTGGGGACTAGCGCGAACAATGAGCAGTTCTTC.

This clonotype was detected only a few times. This chain joins TRBV27 and TRBJ2-1, with D unclear. The CDR3 runs to 14 residues. V lost 5 bases and J lost 5, with 13 bases in between. CDR1 MNHEY and CDR2 SMNVEV come from the germline V gene (reference sequence). In DNA, the CDR3 is TGTGCCAGCAGTCTCTGGGCACCCCACAATGAGCAGTTCTTC. Its protein product is CASSLWAPHNEQFF.

The gene calls are TRBV11-2 and TRBJ2-1; 8 bases map to TRBD2. V trimming: 1 base; J trimming: 9 bases; junction bases outside the gene matches: 5. The CDR3 consists of 14 residues. The germline CDR1 and CDR2 sequences are SGHAT and FQNNGV. The CDR3 sequence: CASSLAGGRGEQFF. CDR3 in DNA: TGTGCCAGCAGCTTAGCGGGGGGGCGAGGTGAGCAGTTCTTC.

This clonotype was seen a few times. J is TRBJ2-5 and V is TRBV19, with 9 bases identical to TRBD1. The V segment lost 5 bases and the J segment 3 bases; nucleotides outside the gene matches: 4. The CDR3 has 14 residues. The germline CDR1 and CDR2 sequences are LNHDA and SQIVND (reference sequence). In DNA form, the CDR3 reads TGTGCCAGTAGTCGGTGGGACAGGGAAGAGACCCAGTACTTC. Protein sequence: CASSRWDREETQYF.

This sequence joins TRBV6-2 or TRBV6-3 and TRBJ1-1; D may be TRBD1 (5 bases). The CDR3 runs 12 residues. The V and J ends lost 6 bases and 4 bases respectively, with 9 bases between them. Germline CDR1 and CDR2: MNHEY and SVGEGT. The DNA for the CDR3 is TGTGCCAGCAGCTGGGACGCCACTGAAGCTTTCTTT. Its translation: CASSWDATEAFF.

The chain couples TRBV11-2 to TRBJ2-5; D perhaps matches TRBD1 (6 bases). The V gene's germline CDR1 is SGHAT and CDR2 FQNNGV. The V end lost 2 bases, the J end lost 2 bases, and 18 bases lay between the germline ends. The CDR3 is 17 amino acids. In DNA, the CDR3 is TGTGCCAGCAGCTTAATAATCCCCTCAGGGGTTCAAGAGACCCAGTACTTC. Its protein product is CASSLIIPSGVQETQYF.

This clonotype was detected only once. The genes are TRBV7-9 and TRBJ1-3; D ambiguous. The CDR3 has 15 amino acids. V gave up 5 bases and J gave up 0 bases, with 11 bases separating them. CDR1 is SEHNR, CDR2 FQNEAQ, per germline (reference sequence). CDR3 coding DNA: TGTGCCAGCAGCCCACGGGCGAGCTCTGGAAACACCATATATTTT. Translation gives CASSPRASSGNTIYF.

This chain connects TRBV4-2 to TRBJ1-1; no clear D. The CDR3 consists of 17 residues. Per the germline V gene, CDR1 is LGHNA and CDR2 is YNFKEQ. With 1 base removed from V and 2 bases from J, the gap between germline ends came to 17 bases. The CDR3 DNA reads as TGTGCCAGCAGCCAAGCTCTCGGGGAAAACCTTAACACTGAAGCTTTCTTT. Protein sequence: CASSQALGENLNTEAFF.

The rearrangement links TRBV15 to TRBJ1-5, with 11 bases fitting TRBD1. The CDR3 length is 16 residues. The junction had 2 bases not matched to a gene; V was cut back by 3 bases and J by 1 base. The germline gives CDR1 LNHNV, CDR2 YYDKDF (reference sequence). CDR3 amino acids: CATSSGTGGSNQPQHF. CDR3 in DNA: TGTGCCACCAGCAGTGGGACAGGGGGGAGCAATCAGCCCCAGCATTTT.

The chain links TRBV6-5 to TRBJ1-5, with D possibly being TRBD1 (6 bases). Trimming stripped 5 bases from V and 0 bases from J, with 14 bases between. This CDR3 spans 16 amino acids. The germline V gene has CDR1 MNHEY and CDR2 SVGAGI. CDR3 bases: TGTGCCAGCAGTAACAAGGGGGTATATAGCAATCAGCCCCAGCATTTT. This encodes CASSNKGVYSNQPQHF.

CDR3: CASSLQFQETQYF. The CDR3 bases are TGTGCCAGCAGCTTGCAGTTCCAAGAGACCCAGTACTTC. The rearrangement links TRBV7-2 to TRBJ2-5; D uncertain. V lost 3 bases and J 1 base, leaving 6 bases between the germline ends. This CDR3 comprises 13 residues. Germline-derived CDR1 and CDR2 are SGHTA and FQGNSA. The full variable domain, in which reference TRBV7-2 and TRBJ2-5 provide the parts outside the CDR3, is GAGVSQSPSNKVTEKGKDVELRCDPISGHTALYWYRQSLGQGLEFLIYFQGNSAPDKSGLPSDRFSAERTGGSVSTLTIQRTQQEDSAVYLCASSLQFQETQYFGPGTRLLVL.

A few counts support this clonotype. V gene TRBV18 combines with J gene TRBJ2-5, with a weak D call TRBD1 (6 bases). The CDR3 contains 15 residues. Germline V CDR1 and CDR2: KGHSH, LQKENI. Trimming removed 3 bases from V and 1 base from J, with 12 bases in between. The CDR3 DNA is TGTGCCAGCTCACCCCGGACAGCCTTCCAAGAGACCCAGTACTTC. Protein product: CASSPRTAFQETQYF.

V and J are TRBV29-1 and TRBJ2-7; tentative D call: TRBD1 (5 bases). Germline values: CDR1 SQVTM, CDR2 ANQGSEA. V lost 3 bases and J 7 bases, leaving 16 bases between the germline ends. The CDR3 contains 13 residues. The CDR3 DNA is TGCAGCGTTGATGCGCAGGGATCCGGAGAGCAGTACTTC. The encoded protein is CSVDAQGSGEQYF.

The genes are TRBV4-3 and TRBJ2-7, with a weak D call TRBD2 (7 bases). The CDR3 totals 15 residues. Germline CDR1 is LGHNA and CDR2 is YSLEER. The V gene lost 0 bases and the J gene lost 9 bases, with 18 bases spanning the gap. The CDR3 sequence: CASSQDNRPGEGQYF. DNA of the CDR3: TGCGCCAGCAGCCAAGATAACCGTCCAGGGGAGGGGCAGTACTTC.

This clonotype was seen a handful of times. The genes are TRBV3-1 and TRBJ2-1; D is undetermined. Germline CDR1 reads LGHDT; CDR2 reads YNNKEL (reference sequence). The germline V and J ends were trimmed by 0 bases and 7 bases, with 7 bases remaining between them. This CDR3 has 13 residues. Here the CDR3 DNA reads TGTGCCAGCAGCCAAGATCCGCTAAATGAGCAGTTCTTC. As protein: CASSQDPLNEQFF.

This clonotype has at least ten counts. The chain joins TRBV27 to TRBJ1-5; D is unresolved. V lost 0 bases, J lost 0 bases, and 6 bases lay in between. The CDR3 consists of 15 residues. CDR1 and CDR2 (germline): MNHEY, SMNVEV (reference sequence). CDR3 in DNA: TGTGCCAGCAGTTTATCCAGGTTTAGCAATCAGCCCCAGCATTTT. This gives the protein CASSLSRFSNQPQHF.